This record covers a single T cell receptor beta chain. What it recognizes is unknown. The data were obtained in a study of shared clonotypes between healthy human individuals. Overall study context: Per donor, CD8 memory used one plate, CD8 naive used two, CD4 memory used three and CD4 naive used three.

CD4+ cells were split into CD45RA+ naive and CD45RA-negative memory subsets. V was shortened by 6 bases and J by 7 bases, with 12 bases between the two germline ends. From germline, CDR1 is MDHEN and CDR2 SYDVKM. The CDR3 length is 13 residues. Study-wide findings and caveats: Relative to memory subsets, naive subsets generally showed larger estimated richness.

Profiling relied on immunoSEQ multiplex PCR, and the TCRdb table lists in-frame clones only, not all of them. The table shows roughly 760,000 clones, with approximately 74% occurring only once. Input material: memory CD4+ T cells sorted from blood. Subset reported: CD45RA-negative fraction. The clonotype was recovered from a woman in her 30s in good health. The chain uses TRBV28 and TRBJ2-2; D is undetermined. The CDR3 reads CASRNSWNGELFF. The CDR3 coding sequence is TGTGCCAGCAGGAACTCTTGGAACGGGGAGCTGTTTTTT.